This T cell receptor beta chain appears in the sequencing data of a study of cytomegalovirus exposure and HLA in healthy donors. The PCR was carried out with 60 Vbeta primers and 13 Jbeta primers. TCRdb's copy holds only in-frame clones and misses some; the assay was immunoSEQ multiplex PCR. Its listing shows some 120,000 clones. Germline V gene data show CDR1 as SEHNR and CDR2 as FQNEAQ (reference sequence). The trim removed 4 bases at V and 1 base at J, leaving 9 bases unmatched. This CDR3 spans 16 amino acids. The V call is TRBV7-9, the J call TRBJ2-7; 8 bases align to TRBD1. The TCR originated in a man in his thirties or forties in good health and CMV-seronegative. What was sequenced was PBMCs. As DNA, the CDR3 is TGTGCCAGCAGCTCACTGATAACAGGGGGGTCCTACGAGCAGTACTTC. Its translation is CASSSLITGGSYEQYF.